This TCR beta chain was captured by sequencing in a study of cytomegalovirus exposure and HLA in healthy donors. The study, taken as a whole, reports: Sequence variants that were highly shared formed a cluster that was likely a sequencing artifact. Trimming of TCR beta V- and J-genes showed a link, identified in a later analysis, to a missense DCLRE1C variant.

The CDR3 has 14 residues. Trimming cost V 7 bases and J 0 bases; bases outside gene matches: 6. The germline V gene encodes CDR1 MNHNY and CDR2 SVGAGI (reference sequence). The study ran its PCR with 60 Vbeta and 13 Jbeta primers. Assay used: immunoSEQ multiplex PCR; TCRdb lists only in-frame clones, some missing. The sample includes approximately 170,000 clones, 75% to 90% seen only once; the top ten take 1.2%. As for this clone: The antigen is undetermined.

Material for sequencing was PBMCs. This receptor was obtained from a boy between 2 and 15 years old in good health and CMV-seronegative. V usage is TRBV6-6 and J usage is TRBJ2-7, with 7 bases that match TRBD2. CDR3 DNA: TGTGCCAGCAAGGCGGGGGAAGGCTCCTACGAGCAGTACGTC. It codes for CASKAGEGSYEQYV.